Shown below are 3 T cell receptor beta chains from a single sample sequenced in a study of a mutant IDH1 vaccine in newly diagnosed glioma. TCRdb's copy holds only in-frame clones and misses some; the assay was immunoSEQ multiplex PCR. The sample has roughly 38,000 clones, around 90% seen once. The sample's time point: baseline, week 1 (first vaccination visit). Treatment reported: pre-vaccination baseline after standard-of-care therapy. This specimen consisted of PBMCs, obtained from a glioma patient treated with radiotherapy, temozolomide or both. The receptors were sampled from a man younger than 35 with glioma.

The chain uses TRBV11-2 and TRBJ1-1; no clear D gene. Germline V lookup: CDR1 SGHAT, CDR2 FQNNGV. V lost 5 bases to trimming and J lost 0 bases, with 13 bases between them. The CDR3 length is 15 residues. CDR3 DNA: TGTGCCAGCAGCCACTTGAACAGTATGAACACTGAAGCTTTCTTT. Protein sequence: CASSHLNSMNTEAFF.

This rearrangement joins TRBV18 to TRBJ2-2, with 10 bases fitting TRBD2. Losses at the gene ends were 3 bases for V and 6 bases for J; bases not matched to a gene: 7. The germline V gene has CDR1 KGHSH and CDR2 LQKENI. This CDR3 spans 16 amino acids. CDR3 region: CASSPASGRGAGELFF. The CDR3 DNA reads TGTGCCAGCTCACCCGCTAGCGGGAGAGGTGCCGGGGAGCTGTTTTTT.

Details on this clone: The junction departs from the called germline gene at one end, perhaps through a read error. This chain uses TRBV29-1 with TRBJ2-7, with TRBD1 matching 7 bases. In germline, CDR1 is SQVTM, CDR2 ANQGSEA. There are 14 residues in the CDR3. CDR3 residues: CSVEGQESSYEQYF. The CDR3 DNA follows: TGCAGCGTAGAAGGACAGGAAAGCTCCTACGAGCAGTACTTC.